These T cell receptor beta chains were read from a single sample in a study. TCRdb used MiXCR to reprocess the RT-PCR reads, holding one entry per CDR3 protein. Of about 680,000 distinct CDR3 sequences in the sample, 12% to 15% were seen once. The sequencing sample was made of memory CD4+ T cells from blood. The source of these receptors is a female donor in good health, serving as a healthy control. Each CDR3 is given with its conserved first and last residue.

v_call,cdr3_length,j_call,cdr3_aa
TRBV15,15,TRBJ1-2,CATSRVTSTVGGYTF
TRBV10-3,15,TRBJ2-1,CAIRGLRGPLDEQFF
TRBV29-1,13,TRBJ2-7,CSVTGSLTYEQYF
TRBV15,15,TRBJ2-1,CATSRVAGGDNEQFF
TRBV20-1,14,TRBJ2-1,CSAREGSGGNEQFF
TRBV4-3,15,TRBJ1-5,CASSQVFGTNQPQHF
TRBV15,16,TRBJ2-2,CATSTHLGWGTGELFF
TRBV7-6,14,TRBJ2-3,CASSLGGGADTQYF
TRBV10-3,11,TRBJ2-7,CAISLALEQYF
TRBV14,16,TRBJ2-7,CASSQVYSSDSYEQYF
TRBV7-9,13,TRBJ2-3,CASARGATDTQYF
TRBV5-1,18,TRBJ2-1,CASSAAGGNTNSYNEQFF
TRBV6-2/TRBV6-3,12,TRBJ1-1,CASSYSGGSAFF
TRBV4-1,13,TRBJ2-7,CASSWDRVKEQYF
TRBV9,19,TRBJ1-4,CASSASTGKGPATNEKLFF
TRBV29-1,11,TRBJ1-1,CSGKGYTEAFF
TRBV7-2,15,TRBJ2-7,CASSLAGGLGLEQYF
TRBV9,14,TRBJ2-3,CASSSQGGTDTQYF
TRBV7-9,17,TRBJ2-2,CASSPGGGSRNTGELFF
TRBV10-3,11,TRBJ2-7,CAISGRHEQYF
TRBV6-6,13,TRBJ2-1,CASDRGNYNEQFF
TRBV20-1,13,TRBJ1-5,CSARQASNQPQHF
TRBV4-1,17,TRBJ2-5,CASSQHGDSGRPETQYF
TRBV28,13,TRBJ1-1,CASRGWVAAEAFF
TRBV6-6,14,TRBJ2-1,CACLDRDSRNEQFF
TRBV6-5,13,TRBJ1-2,CASSRGQTDGYTF
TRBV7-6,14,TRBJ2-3,CASSLVGNTDTQYF
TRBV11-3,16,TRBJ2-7,CASSCPPRTGAREQYF
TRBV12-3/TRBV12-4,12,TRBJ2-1,CATGLSSNEQFF